These T cell receptor beta chains were read from a single sample in a study of cytomegalovirus exposure and HLA in healthy donors. The protocol was immunoSEQ multiplex PCR, while the TCRdb copy is restricted to in-frame clones and leaves out a portion. Here the sample spans 150,000 to 200,000 clones, 86% being singletons. Sequenced input: PBMCs. The source of these receptors is a woman between 18 and 29 years old in good health and CMV-seronegative. Both conserved end residues are part of each CDR3. The D gene is left open where the match is weak. Size is omitted from some rows. Given values are once, few, many or a class for expanded clones.

d_call	j_call	v_call	clone_size	cdr3_aa	cdr3_nt
-	TRBJ1-2	TRBV5-5	-	CASSLEPVAPWDYGYTF	TGTGCCAGCAGTCTGGAGCCGGTGGCCCCATGGGACTATGGCTACACCTTC
TRBD1	TRBJ2-7	TRBV2	-	CASRQRADRAYEQYF	TGTGCCAGCAGACAAAGAGCGGACAGGGCCTACGAGCAGTACTTC
-	TRBJ2-1	TRBV30	-	CALDRPPRRGNEQFF	TGTGCCCTGGACCGGCCCCCCAGGAGGGGCAATGAGCAGTTCTTC
TRBD1	TRBJ1-4	TRBV19	-	CASSNPRTGNEKLFF	TGTGCCAGTAGTAATCCTCGGACAGGCAATGAAAAACTGTTTTTT
TRBD1	TRBJ1-6	TRBV7-8	once	CASSLGRTGVRNSPLHF	TGTGCCAGCAGCTTAGGGCGGACAGGGGTGAGGAATTCACCCCTCCACTTT
-	TRBJ1-5	TRBV7-9	-	CASSLVPGGQPQHF	TGTGCCAGCAGCTTAGTCCCGGGGGGTCAGCCCCAGCATTTT
TRBD1	TRBJ1-3	TRBV6-5	-	CASSYSGQSTGNTIYF	TGTGCCAGCAGTTACTCGGGACAGTCTACTGGAAACACCATATATTTT
-	TRBJ1-2	TRBV29-1	-	CSAAPGVRGYGYTF	TGCAGCGCTGCCCCGGGAGTGAGGGGTTACGGCTACACCTTC
TRBD1	TRBJ1-5	TRBV6-5	-	CASSSQNYRGQPQHF	TGTGCCAGCAGTTCCCAGAATTACAGGGGTCAGCCCCAGCATTTT
-	TRBJ2-7	TRBV13	-	CASSLGRSPLDF	TGTGCCAGCAGCTTAGGCCGGAGTCCCCTAGACTTC
-	TRBJ2-2	TRBV5-1	-	CASSLSAGPSLGELFF	TGCGCCAGCAGCTTGAGCGCGGGACCGTCACTCGGGGAGCTGTTTTTT
TRBD1	TRBJ1-1	TRBV19	-	CASTLGQITEAFF	TGTGCCAGTACTCTGGGACAGATCACTGAAGCTTTCTTT
TRBD1	TRBJ1-2	TRBV5-1	-	CASSLRQGSNYGYTF	TGCGCCAGCAGCTTACGACAGGGATCTAACTATGGCTACACCTTC
TRBD1	TRBJ1-2	TRBV6-1	-	CASSEIQGYGYTF	TGTGCCAGCAGTGAAATACAGGGGTATGGCTACACCTTC
TRBD1	TRBJ2-5	TRBV27	few	CASSMDRGAQYF	TGTGCCAGCAGTATGGACAGGGGAGCTCAGTACTTC
-	TRBJ2-7	TRBV29-1	-	CSVEGHRGGDEQYF	TGCAGCGTTGAAGGACACAGGGGCGGGGACGAGCAGTACTTC
-	TRBJ2-7	TRBV5-8	once	CASSLAVTGTYEQYF	TGTGCCAGCAGCTTGGCCGTAACAGGGACCTACGAGCAGTACTTC
-	TRBJ1-5	TRBV18	-	CASSPRGRTARGPQHF	TGTGCCAGCTCACCACGGGGCCGGACGGCCCGAGGCCCCCAGCATTTT
-	TRBJ1-1	TRBV15	-	CATSSPGGGTEAFF	TGTGCCACCAGCTCCCCGGGGGGCGGAACTGAAGCTTTCTTT
-	TRBJ1-1	TRBV28	once	CASSLSGVRFAFF	TGTGCCAGCAGTTTATCCGGGGTGAGGTTTGCTTTCTTT
-	TRBJ1-1	TRBV30	-	CAWNRNTEAFF	TGTGCCTGGAATAGGAACACTGAAGCTTTCTTT
-	TRBJ2-3	TRBV30	-	CAWSYNRADTQYF	TGTGCCTGGAGTTACAACAGGGCAGATACGCAGTATTTT
-	TRBJ2-7	TRBV7-9	once	CASSLGAGSSSYEQYF	TGTGCCAGCAGCTTAGGAGCAGGGTCCTCTTCCTACGAGCAGTACTTC
TRBD1	TRBJ1-3	TRBV19	-	CATEPGDSLGNTIYF	TGTGCCACCGAACCTGGGGACAGTCTTGGAAACACCATATATTTT
TRBD1	TRBJ1-1	TRBV7-2	-	CASSLDRGLPEAFF	TGTGCCAGCAGCTTAGACAGGGGGCTACCTGAAGCTTTCTTT
-	TRBJ1-2	TRBV19	once	CASSIDSRGAYGYTF	TGTGCCAGTAGTATAGATTCGCGGGGGGCCTATGGCTACACCTTC
TRBD1	TRBJ1-5	TRBV12-5	few	CASEGAQGLGQPQHF	TGTGCTAGTGAGGGGGCCCAGGGTTTAGGTCAGCCCCAGCATTTT
-	TRBJ1-2	TRBV5-1	once	CASSLWGPNYGYTF	TGCGCCAGCAGCTTGTGGGGGCCTAACTATGGCTACACCTTC
TRBD2	TRBJ2-5	TRBV7-6	-	CASSLVRGRDLQYF	TGTGCCAGCAGCTTAGTTCGGGGGAGGGATCTCCAGTACTTC
TRBD1	TRBJ1-3	TRBV6-6	-	CASRDRTGGSGNTIYF	TGTGCCAGCAGGGACAGGACAGGTGGCTCTGGAAACACCATATATTTT
TRBD1	TRBJ2-3	TRBV29-1	-	CSVEEGDRATDTQYF	TGCAGCGTTGAAGAAGGGGACAGGGCTACAGATACGCAGTATTTT
TRBD2	TRBJ2-6	TRBV4-3	-	CASSQRGGRAPGANVLTF	TGCGCCAGCAGCCAACGGGGCGGGAGGGCCCCTGGGGCCAACGTCCTGACTTTC
TRBD1	TRBJ1-2	TRBV5-1	once	CASSLLTGGGGYTF	TGCGCCAGCAGCTTGTTGACAGGGGGAGGTGGCTACACCTTC
-	TRBJ2-3	TRBV4-3	-	CASSQDRGNTDTQYF	TGCGCCAGCAGCCAAGATCGGGGAAACACAGATACGCAGTATTTT
TRBD2	TRBJ2-3	TRBV7-3	-	CASSLTAGGGTDTQYF	TGTGCCAGCAGCCTGACGGCGGGGGGGGGCACAGATACGCAGTATTTT